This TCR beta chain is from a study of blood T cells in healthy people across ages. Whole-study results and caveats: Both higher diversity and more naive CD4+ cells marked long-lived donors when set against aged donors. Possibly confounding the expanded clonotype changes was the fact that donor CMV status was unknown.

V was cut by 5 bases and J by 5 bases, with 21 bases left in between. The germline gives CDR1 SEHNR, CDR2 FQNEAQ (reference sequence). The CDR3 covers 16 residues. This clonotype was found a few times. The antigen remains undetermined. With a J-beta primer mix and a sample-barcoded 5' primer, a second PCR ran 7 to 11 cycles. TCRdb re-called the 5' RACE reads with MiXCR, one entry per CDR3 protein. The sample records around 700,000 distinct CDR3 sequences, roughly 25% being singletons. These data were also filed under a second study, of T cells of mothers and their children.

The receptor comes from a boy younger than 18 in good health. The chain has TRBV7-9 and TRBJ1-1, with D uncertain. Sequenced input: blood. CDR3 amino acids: CASSDTKGNEETEAFF. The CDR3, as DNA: TGTGCCAGCAGCGATACGAAAGGGAATGAGGAAACTGAAGCTTTCTTT. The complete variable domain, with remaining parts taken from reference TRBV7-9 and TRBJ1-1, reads DTGVSQNPRHKITKRGQNVTFRCDPISEHNRLYWYRQTLGQGPEFLTYFQNEAQLEKSRLLSDRFSAERPKGSFSTLEIQRTEQGDSAMYLCASSDTKGNEETEAFFGQGTRLTVV.